This T cell receptor (beta chain) is from a study of cytomegalovirus exposure and HLA in healthy donors. The method was immunoSEQ multiplex PCR; TCRdb's version includes in-frame clones alone and lacks a portion of them. The sample consists of 350,000 or so clones, roughly 88% of them appearing once. V trimming: 3 bases; J trimming: 5 bases; junction bases outside the gene matches: 8. The CDR3 contains 15 residues. The V gene's germline CDR1 is SGHRS and CDR2 YFSETQ. The chain carries TRBV5-1 and TRBJ2-7; 10 nucleotides align to TRBD1. Input material: PBMCs. The clonotype was recovered from a woman aged 18-29 years in good health and CMV-seronegative. CDR3 coding DNA: TGCGCCAGCAGCTCCCCGACAGGGGGCGTCGACGAGCAGTACTTC. It codes for CASSSPTGGVDEQYF.